This TCR beta chain was sequenced in a study of blood T cell repertoires in COVID-19. Study overall: The origin of the acute and convalescent COVID-19 samples was the United States, Italy and Spain.

The CDR3 consists of 11 residues. Trimming removed 6 bases from V and 10 bases from J, with 10 bases in between. CDR1 and CDR2 from the germline V gene are MDHEN and SYDVKM. Method: immunoSEQ multiplex PCR; TCRdb's copy keeps in-frame clones and lacks some. The data contain fewer than 70,000 clones, 65% to 80% of them singletons. The chain couples TRBV28 to TRBJ2-1, with D possibly matching TRBD1 (6 bases). The sequence was obtained from a man younger than 45 with COVID-19, enrolled during active disease. Input material: peripheral blood. This CDR3 reads CASRVTGEQFF. CDR3 coding DNA: TGTGCCAGCAGGGTGACAGGCGAGCAGTTCTTC.